This T cell receptor beta chain was documented in a study of CD8+CD57+ T cells in acquired aplastic anemia. Study context: Around 10 million reads were obtained on average for healthy donor CD4+ cells. Regarding the study as a whole: Sharing between patients and controls was observed for twenty-nine CD8+ CDR3 sequences. Patients and controls were not found to differ significantly in CD8+ Simpson's diversity.

This clonotype appeared a single time. The antigen remains unidentified. Genomic DNA, the template, was used for profiling of the TCR beta VDJ and CDR3. A single record per CDR3 protein comes from TCRdb applying MiXCR to the reads. The sample gives 100,000 to 150,000 distinct CDR3 sequences, roughly 50% of which show up once; around 2.3% is in the top ten. V was trimmed by 5 bases and J by 4 bases, leaving 9 bases between them. Per germline, CDR1 SGHTA and CDR2 FQGNSA. This CDR3 has 13 residues. The sample comprised sorted CD4+, CD8+, or CD8+CD57+ T cells (not recorded which) from PBMCs. The chain combines TRBV7-2 with TRBJ2-1; D is possibly TRBD2 (5 bases). This TCR derives from a human donor in good health, serving as a control. The CDR3 sequence is CASSRPGYNEQFF. The CDR3 bases are TGTGCCAGCAGCCGACCGGGGTACAATGAGCAGTTCTTC. Combining the CDR3 with reference TRBV7-2 and TRBJ2-1 gives the whole variable domain GAGVSQSPSNKVTEKGKDVELRCDPISGHTALYWYRQSLGQGLEFLIYFQGNSAPDKSGLPSDRFSAERTGGSVSTLTIQRTQQEDSAVYLCASSRPGYNEQFFGPGTRLTVL.